A selection of T cell receptor beta chains follows, all from one sample in a study of blood T cell repertoires in COVID-19. TCRdb keeps only in-frame clones here, not all; method: immunoSEQ multiplex PCR. The sample carries 150,000 or so clones, 83% recorded once. Specimen: PBMCs or T cells enriched from blood (not recorded which). These receptors were taken from a woman aged 50 to 60 in a cohort exposed to, infected with or recovered from COVID-19 (not recorded which). The CDR3 runs from the conserved cysteine through the conserved F or W. The D gene is left open where the match is weak. The size field is filled for only some rows; it gives once, few, many or a size class.

NA | TRBJ2-2 | NA | TRBV6-5 | TGTGCCATCTTGCCTACAGGGCCTAACACCGGGGAGCTGTTTTTT | CAILPTGPNTGELFF
NA | TRBJ1-5 | NA | TRBV12-3/TRBV12-4 | TGTGCCAGCAGTTTCGGAGGCAGGCCGCCCCAGCATTTT | CASSFGGRPPQHF
NA | TRBJ1-1 | NA | TRBV10-2 | TGCGCCAGCAGTGTGAGTTTTCGCACTGAAGCTTTCTTT | CASSVSFRTEAFF
TRBD1 | TRBJ1-1 | few | TRBV28 | TGTGCCAGCTCCTCGGGGGGACAGGGCTTGAACACTGAAGCTTTCTTT | CASSSGGQGLNTEAFF
TRBD1 | TRBJ1-5 | few | TRBV5-5 | TGTGCCAGCAGCCAGTGGACAGGGGACAATCAGCCCCAGCATTTT | CASSQWTGDNQPQHF
TRBD2 | TRBJ2-3 | NA | TRBV6-2/TRBV6-3 | TGTGCCAGCAGTACGGGACTAGCGGGGGGAATCACAGATACGCAGTATTTT | CASSTGLAGGITDTQYF
NA | TRBJ2-1 | NA | TRBV6-4 | TGTGCCAGCAGCCTACTAGCGCAACAGGGCAATGAGCAGTTCTTC | CASSLLAQQGNEQFF
TRBD1 | TRBJ1-1 | NA | TRBV29-1 | TGCAGCGTTCATCGACAGGGAAACACTGAAGCTTTCTTT | CSVHRQGNTEAFF
NA | TRBJ2-2 | NA | TRBV6-1 | TGTGCCAGCAGTGATGTACCAGCGGCCGATAGCGGGGAGCTGTTTTTT | CASSDVPAADSGELFF
TRBD1 | TRBJ1-1 | NA | TRBV19 | TGTGCCATTGACAGGGGCTTGAACACTGAAGCTTTCTTT | CAIDRGLNTEAFF
TRBD1 | TRBJ1-5 | NA | TRBV3-1/TRBV3-2 | TGTGCCAGCAGCCAAGCAGGGGGCCATCAGCCCCAGCATTTT | CASSQAGGHQPQHF
NA | TRBJ2-2 | NA | TRBV5-1 | TGCGCCAGCAGCTTCGCCGGACTTGGCACCGGGGAGCTGTTTTTT | CASSFAGLGTGELFF
NA | TRBJ2-6 | NA | TRBV10-3 | TGTGCCATCAGTGAGTCGTCCCTAAGAGCTGGGGCCAACGTCCTGACTTTC | CAISESSLRAGANVLTF
NA | TRBJ1-2 | NA | TRBV7-2 | TGTGCCAGCAGTTTAGACAGCTATGGCTACACCTTC | CASSLDSYGYTF
NA | TRBJ1-6 | NA | TRBV15 | TGTGCCACCAGCAGAGGACAGTTATATAATTCACCCCTCCACTTT | CATSRGQLYNSPLHF
TRBD1 | TRBJ2-7 | NA | TRBV5-6 | TGTGCCAGCAGCTTAGGTGGGCAGGGGGCCTACGAGCAGTACTTC | CASSLGGQGAYEQYF
NA | TRBJ2-2 | NA | TRBV15 | TGTGCCACCAGCACCGAGTCCCAACAGGAAACCGGGGAGCTGTTTTTT | CATSTESQQETGELFF
TRBD1 | TRBJ2-5 | NA | TRBV5-1 | TGCGCCAGCTCCAATACAGGGGGCGCGGAGACCCAGTACTTC | CASSNTGGAETQYF
TRBD1 | TRBJ2-7 | once | TRBV4-1 | TGCGCCAGCAGCCAACCCCGGGACAGGGGAGGCGAGCAGTACTTC | CASSQPRDRGGEQYF
TRBD2 | TRBJ2-3 | NA | TRBV7-2 | TGTGCCAGCAGCGGAGGAGCGGGGGGGCCGGGTACGCAGTATTTT | CASSGGAGGPGTQYF
TRBD1 | TRBJ2-2 | NA | TRBV15 | TGTGCCACCAGCGAAGACAGGGTGGGGGTCGGGGAGCTGTTTTTT | CATSEDRVGVGELFF
NA | TRBJ1-1 | NA | TRBV19 | TGTGCCAGTAGTATAGCCCCCCTCAACACTGAAGCTTTCTTT | CASSIAPLNTEAFF
NA | TRBJ2-7 | NA | TRBV28 | TGTGCCAGCAGTTTATTAATCGCCGACGGCCCGGACAAACTAACCTACGAGCAGTACTTC | CASSLLIADGPDKLTYEQYF
NA | TRBJ1-3 | NA | TRBV2 | TGTGCCAGCAGTGAAGTGACAGCCGGAAACACCATATATTTT | CASSEVTAGNTIYF
NA | TRBJ2-5 | NA | TRBV12-3/TRBV12-4 | TGTGCCAGCAGTTCGGGACTCCAAGAGACCCAGTACTTC | CASSSGLQETQYF
NA | TRBJ2-7 | once | TRBV11-2 | TGTGCCAGCAGCTCCCCGGGTACCCGTGTCTACGAGCAGTACTTC | CASSSPGTRVYEQYF
NA | TRBJ2-3 | NA | TRBV2 | TGTGCCAGCAGTGAACTGTCGGATACGCAGTATTTT | CASSELSDTQYF
NA | TRBJ1-2 | once | TRBV27 | TGTGCCAGCAGCACGACCGGGGTGGGTGGCTACACCTTC | CASSTTGVGGYTF
TRBD1 | TRBJ2-1 | NA | TRBV28 | TGTGCCAGCGGGACAGCATACAATGAGCAGTTCTTC | CASGTAYNEQFF
NA | TRBJ1-1 | NA | TRBV7-8 | TGTGCCAGCAGCTTAGTGAGACAGGTGATCAACACTGAAGCTTTCTTT | CASSLVRQVINTEAFF
NA | TRBJ1-3 | few | TRBV24-1 | TGTGCCACCAGTGACCCTTCTGGAAACACCATATATTTT | CATSDPSGNTIYF
NA | TRBJ1-4 | NA | TRBV5-1 | TGCGCCAGCAGCTTGGCCGGAGCAACTAATGAAAAACTGTTTTTT | CASSLAGATNEKLFF
NA | TRBJ1-1 | NA | TRBV12-3/TRBV12-4 | TGTGCCAGCAAGAAAGCCGGTCCTACTGAAGCTTTCTTT | CASKKAGPTEAFF
NA | TRBJ2-3 | NA | TRBV27 | TGTGCCAGCAGTCCCCACTCGGACGGGATCACAGATACGCAGTATTTT | CASSPHSDGITDTQYF
NA | TRBJ1-3 | few | TRBV18 | TGTGCCAGCTCACCACCCGGCAGGGAAGGAAACACCATATATTTT | CASSPPGREGNTIYF
TRBD1 | TRBJ2-7 | NA | TRBV6-1 | TGTGCCAGCAGTGACGGGACAGCTGACTGGTCCTACGAGCAGTACTTC | CASSDGTADWSYEQYF
TRBD1 | TRBJ2-2 | NA | TRBV28 | TGTGCCAGCACCTTTGGGACAGCGAACACCGGGGAGCTGTTTTTT | CASTFGTANTGELFF
TRBD2 | TRBJ2-1 | NA | TRBV7-2 | TGTGCCAGCAGCTCCCAAGGGACTAGCGGGAGTGGTGAGCAGTTCTTC | CASSSQGTSGSGEQFF
TRBD1 | TRBJ1-1 | NA | TRBV19 | TGTGCCAGTAGTAGGGGGACAGGGGACACTGAAGCTTTCTTT | CASSRGTGDTEAFF
TRBD2 | TRBJ2-5 | NA | TRBV2 | TGTGCCAGCAGTACGCGTTCAGATCCGGGACTAGCGGGACTCGGGGAGACCCAGTACTTC | CASSTRSDPGLAGLGETQYF
TRBD2 | TRBJ2-3 | NA | TRBV27 | TGTGCCAGCAGTTTATTTCCTAGCGGGAGTTCTACCACAGATACGCAGTATTTT | CASSLFPSGSSTTDTQYF
NA | TRBJ2-1 | NA | TRBV4-3 | TGCGCCAGCAGCCAAGTCGCGGGTAACTCTTTCTTCTTC | CASSQVAGNSFFF
NA | TRBJ1-5 | NA | TRBV7-2 | TGTGCCAGCAGCTTAGGAAGTAGTGGACTGCCCCAGCATTTT | CASSLGSSGLPQHF
NA | TRBJ1-5 | NA | TRBV5-1 | TGCGCCAGCAGCTTGGGTCCGGGCAATCAGCCCCAGCATTTT | CASSLGPGNQPQHF
TRBD1 | TRBJ2-7 | NA | TRBV3-1/TRBV3-2 | TGTGCCAGCAGCCGCCGACAGGGCGGAAACTACGAGCAGTACTTC | CASSRRQGGNYEQYF
TRBD2 | TRBJ2-5 | NA | TRBV13 | TGTGCCAGCAGCACAGGGACTAGCCTACAAGAGACCCAGTACTTC | CASSTGTSLQETQYF
NA | TRBJ1-5 | NA | TRBV19 | TGTGCCAGTAGTAAACACACGAATAGCAATCAGCCCCAGCATTTT | CASSKHTNSNQPQHF
NA | TRBJ1-1 | NA | TRBV6-4 | TGTGCCAGCAGTGACTCGGCCCAGCAACAGGCTTTCTTT | CASSDSAQQQAFF
NA | TRBJ1-5 | NA | TRBV27 | TGTGCCAGCGCTCAGGGCGTAGGTACTCAGCCCCAGCATTTT | CASAQGVGTQPQHF